These T cell receptor beta chains were read from a single sample in a study of CD8 T cells in ankylosing spondylitis. Via MiXCR, TCRdb re-called the 5' RACE reads, giving one row per CDR3 protein. The sample carries hundreds of thousands of distinct CDR3 sequences, 12% recorded once. The specimen was blood, either unsorted or a sorted T cell fraction (not recorded which). The receptors originated from a male donor with ankylosing spondylitis. Both conserved end residues are trimmed from each CDR3. Each record gives: V gene, CDR3 protein.

TRBV29-1 SVSGVDYGYT
TRBV6-1 ASSRQGVGNQPQH
TRBV20-1 SAIPGTSDYNEQF
TRBV7-2 ASSLAYTSGGSYEQY
TRBV29-1 SVELDSTDTQY
TRBV28 ASSSDRGLAGANVLT
TRBV18 ASSWSGQFETQY
TRBV4-3 ASSQEWLAGGPVYNEQF
TRBV12-3/TRBV12-4 ASSLRDSRTEQF
TRBV14 ASSQTGTGFTGTQY
TRBV6-1 ASRRQGGSSPLH
TRBV20-1 IAAAGSGNTIY
TRBV4-3 ASSPDPGDTQY
TRBV10-2 ASRGGGSDTQY
TRBV7-2 ASSLVGSSTAQY
TRBV6-5 ASSYYGLAGENEQF
TRBV11-2 ASSSGDRGYTEAF
TRBV30 AWSGWGGAEAF
TRBV5-1 ASSLDGRGNIQY
TRBV5-1 ASSLLAGVSGELF
TRBV7-3 ASSLENNQPQH
TRBV6-2/TRBV6-3 ASSFDREESEAF
TRBV18 ASSPGQGFAYEQY
TRBV4-2 ASSEGLFRTDTQY
TRBV5-1 ASTPITPNTGELF
TRBV24-1 ATRQGSSYNEQF
TRBV7-2 ASSPPRQGTGETQY
TRBV2 ASSEEGGPYEQY
TRBV5-6 ASSLRQALSRDTQY
TRBV5-6 ASTAWGVYSPLH
TRBV27 ASNPDREPSTDTQY
TRBV7-8 ASSGIGVWGTEAF
TRBV10-3 AISETGGGYT
TRBV4-3 ASSQEERRMTGELF
TRBV15 ATSSNGFTFQETQY
TRBV7-9 ASSSGLAEKETQY
TRBV20-1 SARQGMDEQF
TRBV20-1 SPRADNYGYT
TRBV12-3/TRBV12-4 ASNLGDRDQETQY
TRBV7-2 ASSLGVQGGATEQF
TRBV18 ASSPLAGNTEAF
TRBV20-1 SAESRDRGDTEAF
TRBV20-1 SARSGPNYGYT
TRBV4-3 ASSQLRTGSTDTQY
TRBV5-6 ASSSWAALIYNEQF
TRBV19 ASSIASGSGTDTQY
TRBV20-1 RGSSGVTDTQY
TRBV20-1 SAPGPDRNEQF